This is a list of T cell receptor beta chains from one sample in a study of immune evolution from preneoplasia to lung adenocarcinoma. Using immunoSEQ multiplex PCR, the repertoire was profiled, and TCRdb retains in-frame clones only, with some absent. The repertoire includes thousands of clones, less than 80% of them detected once, and approximately 15% sits in the top ten. The specimen was FFPE adjacent normal lung tissue. These receptors all come from a person aged 70 to 85 with lung adenocarcinoma. Each CDR3 is given with its conserved first and last residue. A D gene is named only where the DNA matches it firmly. Not every row has a clone size; where given, it reads once, few, many or a size class.

d_gene	abundance	v_gene	j_gene	CDR3nt	CDR3aa
.	.	TRBV30	TRBJ1-5	TGTGCCTGGAAGAGGGACGATAATCAGCCCCAGCATTTT	CAWKRDDNQPQHF
.	.	TRBV27	TRBJ2-7	TGTGCCAGCTCATTGGCGGGGTACGAGCAGTACTTC	CASSLAGYEQYF
.	.	TRBV11-2	TRBJ2-7	TGTGCCAGCAGCCCCCGGACAGAAGAGCAGTACTTC	CASSPRTEEQYF
.	.	TRBV11-1	TRBJ2-5	TGTGCCAGCAGCTTAGCTCTGGGGGCGGGAGAGACCCAGTACTTC	CASSLALGAGETQYF
TRBD2	.	TRBV5-3	TRBJ2-7	TGTGCCAGAAGCGGACTAGCGGGGGGGCCCTACGAGCAGTACTTC	CARSGLAGGPYEQYF
.	few	TRBV25-1	TRBJ1-2	TGTGCCAGCAGTCCCGGAACAAACTATGGCTACACCTTC	CASSPGTNYGYTF
TRBD2	.	TRBV7-8	TRBJ2-1	TGTGCCAGCAGCTTAGCAGGCGGGGGGGCCTACAATGAGCAGTTCTTC	CASSLAGGGAYNEQFF
TRBD1	once	TRBV30	TRBJ2-2	TGTGCCTGGATTAGACAGGGGACCGGGGAGCTGTTTTTT	CAWIRQGTGELFF
.	.	TRBV11-2	TRBJ1-3	TGTGCCAGCAGCTTAGGAAACACCATATATTTT	CASSLGNTIYF
TRBD2	.	TRBV15	TRBJ2-1	TGTGCCACCCGACTTCCCGATGTGCGGACTAGCGGGGATTACAATGAGCAGTTCTTC	CATRLPDVRTSGDYNEQFF
TRBD1	.	TRBV11-3	TRBJ2-1	TGTGCCAGCAGCCCCGACAGGGTCGATGAGCAGTTCTTC	CASSPDRVDEQFF
.	.	TRBV28	TRBJ1-2	TGTGCCAGCAGTTTTGGGCAGGGCCTCTATGGCTACACCTTC	CASSFGQGLYGYTF
.	.	TRBV11-2	TRBJ2-3	TGTGCCAGCAGCTCTCCCCTACCAGCAGATACGCAGTATTTT	CASSSPLPADTQYF
TRBD1	.	TRBV6-1	TRBJ2-1	TGTGCCAGCAGTCCCGGGACAGGGATTCTCTTC	CASSPGTGILF
.	.	TRBV30	TRBJ1-1	TGTGCCTGTGGGGGCAGAGGAGTGAGCACTGAAGCTTTCTTT	CACGGRGVSTEAFF
.	.	TRBV7-6	TRBJ2-2	TGTGCCAGCAGCTTAGATCGAGGGGAGCTGTTTTTT	CASSLDRGELFF
.	.	TRBV7-3	TRBJ2-5	TGTGCCAGCAGCTTACACTTGCAAGAGACCCAGTACTTC	CASSLHLQETQYF
.	large	TRBV19	TRBJ2-7	TGTGCCAGTAGTTGGGGGCCCTCCTACGAGCAGTACTTC	CASSWGPSYEQYF
.	.	TRBV15	TRBJ2-1	TGTGCCACCAGCAGAGATTACAGTGTCGGGCAGTTCTTC	CATSRDYSVGQFF
.	.	TRBV5-6	TRBJ1-1	TGTGCCAGCAGCTTGGGGACCTATGAAGCTTTCTTT	CASSLGTYEAFF
TRBD2	.	TRBV4-1	TRBJ2-1	TGCGCCAGCAGCCAAGACCGGACTAGCGGTCTCTACAATGAGCAGTTCTTC	CASSQDRTSGLYNEQFF
TRBD1	.	TRBV10-1	TRBJ2-2	TGCGCCAGCAGTGAGTCGACAGGGGACTACACCGGGGAGCTGTTTTTT	CASSESTGDYTGELFF
TRBD1	.	TRBV18	TRBJ2-7	TGTGCCAGCTCAGCGGGGGACAGGGGTTTCTACGAGCAGTACTTC	CASSAGDRGFYEQYF
TRBD2	.	TRBV11-2	TRBJ2-1	TGTGCCAGCAGCCGGGGAGGGCTAGCGGTCTACAATGAGCAGTTCTTC	CASSRGGLAVYNEQFF
.	.	TRBV5-5	TRBJ2-1	TGTGCCAGCAGCTTTACACTCTGGGTCGGCAATGAGCAGTTCTTC	CASSFTLWVGNEQFF
.	.	TRBV7-9	TRBJ2-7	TGTGCCAGCAGCCCCCGGGCAGGCTCCTACGAGCAGTACTTC	CASSPRAGSYEQYF
TRBD2	.	TRBV2	TRBJ2-2	TGTGCCAGCAATCCTCTAGCGGGGGACACCGGGGAGCTGTTTTTT	CASNPLAGDTGELFF
.	.	TRBV7-2	TRBJ2-7	TGTGCCAGCAGCTTAGGTGGGGGCCTATCCTCCTACGAGCAGTACTTC	CASSLGGGLSSYEQYF
.	.	TRBV6-5	TRBJ2-1	TGTGCCAGCAGTCCCCGGGGCCCAAACAATGAGCAGTTCTTC	CASSPRGPNNEQFF
.	.	TRBV28	TRBJ2-6	TGTGCCAGCAAATATCAAACAGGGTCTTCGGCTGGGGCCAACGTCCTGACTTTC	CASKYQTGSSAGANVLTF
TRBD1	.	TRBV5-5	TRBJ1-5	TGTGCCAGCAGCTCCAGCACAGGGGCATGGGAGCCCCAGCATTTT	CASSSSTGAWEPQHF
TRBD2	.	TRBV9	TRBJ2-1	TGTGCCAGCAGCTTCAGCGGGGGGGTTAACAATGAGCAGTTCTTC	CASSFSGGVNNEQFF
TRBD1	.	TRBV30	TRBJ2-7	TGTGCCTGGAGTCTACTACGGCAACAGGGGGCTTTGTACGAGCAGTACTTC	CAWSLLRQQGALYEQYF
.	.	TRBV27	TRBJ2-2	TGTGCCAGCTTCAGTACCGGGGAGCTGTTTTTT	CASFSTGELFF
.	.	TRBV19	TRBJ1-1	TGTGCCAGTAGTATATCCCTCGGGCAGGTGAACACTGAAGCTTTCTTT	CASSISLGQVNTEAFF
.	few	TRBV25-1	TRBJ1-1	TGTGCCAGCAGTGAAGGGATCACTGAAGCTTTCTTT	CASSEGITEAFF
.	.	TRBV30	TRBJ1-6	TGTGCCTGGAGCGGGGGTAGCTCACCCCTCCACTTT	CAWSGGSSPLHF
.	.	TRBV27	TRBJ2-1	TGTGCCAGCAGTACAATAGGGGAGCAGTTCTTC	CASSTIGEQFF